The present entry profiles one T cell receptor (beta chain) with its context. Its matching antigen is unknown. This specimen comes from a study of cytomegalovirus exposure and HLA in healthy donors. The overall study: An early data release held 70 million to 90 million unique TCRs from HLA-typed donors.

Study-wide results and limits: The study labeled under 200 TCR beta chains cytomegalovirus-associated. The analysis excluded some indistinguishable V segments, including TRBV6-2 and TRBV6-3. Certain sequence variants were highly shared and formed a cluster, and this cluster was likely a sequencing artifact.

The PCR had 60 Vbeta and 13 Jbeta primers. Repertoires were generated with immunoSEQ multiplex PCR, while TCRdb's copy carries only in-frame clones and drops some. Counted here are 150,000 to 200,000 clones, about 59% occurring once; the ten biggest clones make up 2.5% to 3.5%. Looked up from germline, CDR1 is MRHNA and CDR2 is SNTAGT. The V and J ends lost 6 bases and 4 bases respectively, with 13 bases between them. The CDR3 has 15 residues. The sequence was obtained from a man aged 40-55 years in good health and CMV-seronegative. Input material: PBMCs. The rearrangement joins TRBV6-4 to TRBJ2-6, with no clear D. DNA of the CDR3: TGTGCCAGCAGCCCCGACTCCGCGGGGGCCAACGTCCTGACTTTC. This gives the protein CASSPDSAGANVLTF.